The entry that follows covers one TCR beta chain sequence. Its binding antigen is unknown. Base quality data are lacking; no much larger clone is found one base away. A distance of 8 bases separates the germline ends of V and J, which lose 0 bases and 1 base respectively. As encoded in the germline V gene, CDR1 is SGHTA while CDR2 is FQGNSA. Including cysteine and phenylalanine, the CDR3 has 15 amino acids. The sequence is cut down to CDR3 DNA, 45 bases in frame from base 1. The treatment or condition label on this specimen signifies: oral pan-JAK inhibitor, 5-10 mg twice daily. Lesional scalp punch biopsies and peripheral blood were collected from alopecia areata patients. PBMCs were separated by density centrifugation and stained for CD3, CD4 and CD8, after which CD4+ and CD8+ T cells were sorted on a FACSAria. The source of the sample is a study of CD8+ T cells in alopecia areata (dated by TCRdb to 2016 to 2019). Background on the whole study: The treated patients took part in an open-label pilot trial in which moderate-to-severe alopecia areata was treated with oral tofacitinib at 5 to 10 mg twice daily. Disease severity in treated patients was measured with the SALT score, which quantifies the percentage of affected scalp surface area. Clonality in the scalp was compared among normal scalp (n=4), patchy alopecia areata scalp (n=8), and alopecia totalis/universalis scalp (n=8). TCRbeta CDR3 regions were amplified by immunoSEQ multiplex PCR using 35 Vbeta forward and 13 Jbeta reverse primers. Tofacitinib was administered for 6 to 18 months, and 6 months of follow-up off drug were then conducted to assess delayed response and recurrence. Scalp tissue and sorted CD4+ and CD8+ peripheral blood T cells from patchy and totalis/universalis alopecia areata patients and from healthy controls were covered by human TCRbeta sequencing. RNA was obtained with the PAXgene miRNA kit for fixed scalp, the miRNeasy kit for PBMCs, and the RNeasy kit for mouse skin. In both human patients and the C3H/HeJ mouse model, the study applied high-throughput TCRbeta sequencing to look at T cell clonal expansion in alopecia areata. Patients on tofacitinib were biopsied at baseline and after 4 and 24 weeks of treatment, and several of the patients also had a later scalp biopsy. The paper as a whole reports these results and caveats: Shared TCR sequences between patients were less evident than in mice, which may be partly attributable to HLA diversity in the patient population. Lesional scalp, especially in alopecia totalis/universalis, showed higher clonality and more expanded CD8+ clones than normal scalp, suggesting antigenic drive. Many expanded lesional clones persisted in scalp and blood during tofacitinib treatment, which may partly explain relapse after stopping treatment. Because the treated cohort was small and had only one nonresponder, larger studies are needed to examine links between baseline CD8+ expansion and response. Scalp TCR repertoire analysis is complicated because resident alphabeta T cells in normal human skin are also sequenced, whereas mouse skin is dominated by gammadelta T cells. With tofacitinib, both scalp clonality and the number of expanded CD8+ clones among the top 100 scalp clones went down significantly.

Libraries were built with the immunoSEQ multiplex PCR assay. RNA was extracted from all samples and reverse transcribed into cDNA as template for TCR sequencing. First-strand cDNA was synthesized with SuperScript III using a 2:1 mix of oligo-dT and random hexamers. A synthetic immune receptor repertoire was used to gauge amplification bias, and whatever bias remained was removed computationally. As for the authors' bioinformatics: Raw reads were preprocessed for error removal, and CDR3 was defined according to IMGT conventions as running from the conserved cysteine to phenylalanine. Clonality was computed by normalizing Shannon entropy by log2 of the number of productive unique TCRs and subtracting the result from 1. Whether scalp clones were CD4 or CD8 was inferred by matching scalp TCRbeta sequences against CD4 and CD8 repertoires sorted from blood. The source is immuneACCESS, and TCRdb retained only in-frame sequences with V and J called. Part of the clones is not carried over; for the studies checked, unresolved V genes explain less than half of this, and the remainder is unexplained. For V, J and clone size, that table is used; D and trimming come from the DNA. The sample profile shows about 170,000 clones; around 58% of them were found once. Jointly, the top ten make up roughly 17% of the sample.

The starting material was CD4+ T cells sorted from blood, obtained between weeks 55 and 65, from a patient treated with tofacitinib. The origin of this receptor is a human donor with alopecia areata. This chain joins TRBV7-2 to TRBJ2-3; the D region is possibly TRBD1 or TRBD2, each matching across 6 bases. The DNA sequence is as follows: TGTGCCAGCAGCTTAGCCCGGGGGCGCACAGATACGCAGTATTTT. It translates to CASSLARGRTDTQYF.